The rows below give T cell receptor beta chains drawn from one sample of a study of post-analysis software for immune sequencing data. MiXCR, applied by TCRdb to the PCR reads, yields one record per CDR3 protein. The sample comprises 160,000 or so distinct CDR3 sequences, 30% to 45% of which are singletons, and roughly 28% rests with the top ten. The specimen comprised blood, sampled after autologous hematopoietic stem cell transplantation. These receptor sequences come from a girl aged 5 to 17 with multiple sclerosis. Each CDR3 is given with its conserved first and last residue. Fields, in order: D gene, V gene, J gene, clone size, CDR3 protein, CDR3 DNA. The D gene is left open where the match is weak. Only part of the rows carry a size: once, few, many, or a class if the clone is expanded.

d_call: TRBD2; v_call: TRBV6-4; j_call: TRBJ2-1; clone_size: -; cdr3_aa: CASSWTSGSTSEQFF; cdr3_nt: TGTGCCAGCAGCTGGACTAGCGGGTCGACTAGTGAGCAGTTCTTC
d_call: TRBD1; v_call: TRBV7-3; j_call: TRBJ2-3; clone_size: few; cdr3_aa: CASSFSGTGGSDTQYF; cdr3_nt: TGTGCCAGCAGCTTTTCCGGGACAGGGGGGTCAGATACGCAGTATTTT
d_call: -; v_call: TRBV7-9; j_call: TRBJ1-1; clone_size: few; cdr3_aa: CASSLLGEADMNTEAFF; cdr3_nt: TGTGCCAGCAGCCTCCTGGGAGAAGCCGACATGAACACTGAAGCTTTCTTT
d_call: TRBD1; v_call: TRBV12-3/TRBV12-4; j_call: TRBJ1-5; clone_size: -; cdr3_aa: CASSTGTGTIPQHF; cdr3_nt: TGTGCCAGCAGTACTGGGACAGGGACTATCCCCCAGCATTTT
d_call: -; v_call: TRBV7-6; j_call: TRBJ2-3; clone_size: -; cdr3_aa: CASSLVGAESTDTQYF; cdr3_nt: TGTGCCAGCAGCTTAGTGGGGGCAGAGAGCACAGATACGCAGTATTTT
d_call: -; v_call: TRBV7-9; j_call: TRBJ2-1; clone_size: -; cdr3_aa: CASSLNPLRTERNEQFF; cdr3_nt: TGTGCCAGCAGCTTAAACCCCTTGAGGACAGAGCGCAATGAGCAGTTCTTC
d_call: -; v_call: TRBV27; j_call: TRBJ1-2; clone_size: few; cdr3_aa: CASSPTGKAGYTF; cdr3_nt: TGTGCCAGCAGCCCTACAGGGAAGGCTGGCTACACCTTC
d_call: TRBD1; v_call: TRBV29-1; j_call: TRBJ1-1; clone_size: few; cdr3_aa: CSVLRQGNTEAFF; cdr3_nt: TGCAGCGTCCTAAGACAGGGGAACACTGAAGCTTTCTTT
d_call: TRBD1; v_call: TRBV20-1; j_call: TRBJ1-5; clone_size: -; cdr3_aa: CSAWRQGGQPQHF; cdr3_nt: TGCAGTGCTTGGAGACAGGGCGGTCAGCCCCAGCATTTT
d_call: -; v_call: TRBV7-9; j_call: TRBJ2-5; clone_size: -; cdr3_aa: CASSFLTGETQYF; cdr3_nt: TGTGCCAGCAGTTTCCTGACGGGGGAGACCCAGTACTTC
d_call: TRBD2; v_call: TRBV7-2; j_call: TRBJ2-1; clone_size: -; cdr3_aa: CASSFGLAGDNEQFF; cdr3_nt: TGTGCCAGCAGCTTCGGACTAGCGGGGGACAATGAGCAGTTCTTC
d_call: -; v_call: TRBV11-3; j_call: TRBJ2-1; clone_size: few; cdr3_aa: CASSMGSGNNNEQFF; cdr3_nt: TGTGCCAGCAGCATGGGGTCCGGGAACAACAATGAGCAGTTCTTC
d_call: -; v_call: TRBV7-2; j_call: TRBJ2-7; clone_size: -; cdr3_aa: CASSLVFRDEQYF; cdr3_nt: TGTGCCAGCAGCTTAGTTTTCAGAGACGAGCAGTACTTC
d_call: -; v_call: TRBV6-5; j_call: TRBJ1-1; clone_size: -; cdr3_aa: CASSYGSLNTEAFF; cdr3_nt: TGTGCCAGCAGTTACGGTTCACTAAACACTGAAGCTTTCTTT
d_call: -; v_call: TRBV20-1; j_call: TRBJ1-1; clone_size: -; cdr3_aa: CSARPQPMNTEAFF; cdr3_nt: TGCAGTGCTAGACCACAGCCCATGAACACTGAAGCTTTCTTT
d_call: -; v_call: TRBV9; j_call: TRBJ2-3; clone_size: -; cdr3_aa: CASSVGLLPNTDTQYF; cdr3_nt: TGTGCCAGCAGCGTAGGGCTTTTGCCCAACACAGATACGCAGTATTTT
d_call: -; v_call: TRBV29-1; j_call: TRBJ2-1; clone_size: few; cdr3_aa: CSVDRPLSSYNEQFF; cdr3_nt: TGCAGCGTTGACCGTCCGTTGAGCTCCTACAATGAGCAGTTCTTC
d_call: -; v_call: TRBV5-1; j_call: TRBJ2-5; clone_size: -; cdr3_aa: CASSLGPTQTQYF; cdr3_nt: TGCGCCAGCAGCTTGGGGCCGACACAGACCCAGTACTTC
d_call: -; v_call: TRBV20-1; j_call: TRBJ2-5; clone_size: few; cdr3_aa: CSLSGRGQETQYF; cdr3_nt: TGCAGCCTTTCGGGACGGGGGCAAGAGACCCAGTACTTC
d_call: TRBD2; v_call: TRBV6-2/TRBV6-3; j_call: TRBJ2-1; clone_size: -; cdr3_aa: CASSLTLSGSSYNEQFF; cdr3_nt: TGTGCCAGCAGTCTAACCCTTAGCGGGAGTTCCTACAATGAGCAGTTCTTC
d_call: TRBD2; v_call: TRBV29-1; j_call: TRBJ2-1; clone_size: -; cdr3_aa: CSVGGKSGALYNEQFF; cdr3_nt: TGCAGCGTGGGGGGGAAGAGCGGGGCTTTGTACAATGAGCAGTTCTTC
d_call: -; v_call: TRBV7-3; j_call: TRBJ1-2; clone_size: few; cdr3_aa: CASSPGDGDNYGYTF; cdr3_nt: TGTGCCAGCAGCCCCGGGGACGGTGATAACTATGGCTACACCTTC
d_call: TRBD2; v_call: TRBV29-1; j_call: TRBJ2-3; clone_size: few; cdr3_aa: CSVGPGLVGTDTQYF; cdr3_nt: TGCAGCGTTGGCCCGGGACTAGTGGGCACAGATACGCAGTATTTT
d_call: -; v_call: TRBV7-2; j_call: TRBJ1-2; clone_size: many; cdr3_aa: CASSPRSDGYTF; cdr3_nt: TGTGCCAGCAGCCCGCGGTCGGATGGCTACACCTTC
d_call: TRBD2; v_call: TRBV11-2; j_call: TRBJ2-7; clone_size: -; cdr3_aa: CASSSQLAGVGEQYF; cdr3_nt: TGTGCCAGCAGCTCACAACTAGCGGGAGTGGGTGAGCAGTACTTC
d_call: TRBD2; v_call: TRBV7-9; j_call: TRBJ2-1; clone_size: many; cdr3_aa: CASSPSGSYNEQFF; cdr3_nt: TGTGCCAGCAGCCCTAGCGGGAGCTACAATGAGCAGTTCTTC
d_call: TRBD1; v_call: TRBV24-1; j_call: TRBJ2-3; clone_size: -; cdr3_aa: CATSGPGTGHGDTQYF; cdr3_nt: TGTGCCACCAGTGGTCCCGGGACAGGGCATGGGGATACGCAGTATTTT
d_call: -; v_call: TRBV11-2; j_call: TRBJ2-1; clone_size: once; cdr3_aa: CASSLGNSGFYNEQFF; cdr3_nt: TGTGCCAGCAGCTTGGGGAATAGCGGATTCTACAATGAGCAGTTCTTC
d_call: TRBD1; v_call: TRBV7-3; j_call: TRBJ1-1; clone_size: -; cdr3_aa: CTSSPGGGGTEAFF; cdr3_nt: TGTACCAGCAGCCCCGGAGGGGGCGGGACTGAAGCTTTCTTT
d_call: -; v_call: TRBV4-1; j_call: TRBJ2-7; clone_size: -; cdr3_aa: CASSQLIWMSSYEQYF; cdr3_nt: TGCGCCAGCAGCCAATTAATCTGGATGAGTTCCTACGAGCAGTACTTC
d_call: -; v_call: TRBV19; j_call: TRBJ1-1; clone_size: few; cdr3_aa: CASSTSGRIEAFF; cdr3_nt: TGTGCCAGTAGTACGTCAGGGAGGATTGAAGCTTTCTTT
d_call: -; v_call: TRBV7-8; j_call: TRBJ1-2; clone_size: -; cdr3_aa: CAGSLGQLYGYTF; cdr3_nt: TGTGCCGGCAGCTTAGGGCAGCTCTATGGCTACACCTTC
d_call: -; v_call: TRBV5-1; j_call: TRBJ1-1; clone_size: few; cdr3_aa: CASSLAGTRNTEAFF; cdr3_nt: TGCGCCAGCAGCTTGGCTGGGACACGGAATACTGAAGCTTTCTTT